This T cell receptor (beta chain) was recovered during a study of T cell repertoires in cytomegalovirus infection. This clonotype appeared a single time. Its antigen is not known. One junction end does not reproduce the germline sequence, and a read error may be involved. Study-level findings and limits: HLA-C-restricted CMV-specific TCR beta clonotypes were dominant in the ex vivo response.

TCRdb used MiXCR to reprocess the reads, holding one entry per CDR3 protein. The sample gives about 740,000 distinct CDR3 sequences, roughly 36% of which show up once; about 2.8% is in the top ten. The CDR3 loop spans 13 amino acids. In germline, CDR1 is SEHNR, CDR2 FQNEAQ (reference sequence). Sequencing was done on a sample of PBMCs. The source of this sequence is a human donor in good health (CMV status not recorded). Some clones in this sample may be carry-over from other donors' samples. The chain recombines TRBV7-9 with TRBJ1-6; the D gene is possibly TRBD1 (5 bases). CDR3 bases: TGTGCCAGCGGCTTACAGGTTCTCTCACCCCTACACTTT. Protein product: CASGLQVLSPLHF.